These 31 T cell receptor beta chains were sequenced from one sample in a study of cytomegalovirus exposure and HLA in healthy donors. The PCR made use of 60 Vbeta and 13 Jbeta primers. Libraries were prepared by immunoSEQ multiplex PCR; TCRdb keeps only in-frame clonotypes and omits some of them. The sample holds roughly 80,000 clones; 60% to 85% are singletons and the top ten take about 1.1%. Sequenced sample: PBMCs. The receptors originated from a male donor in good health and CMV-seronegative.

V is TRBV5-1 and J is TRBJ1-5; 7 nucleotides match TRBD1. Trimming took 0 bases from V and 0 from J; bases not matched to a gene: 6. The CDR3 is made up of 17 amino acids. Per germline, CDR1 SGHRS and CDR2 YFSETQ. The CDR3 DNA reads TGCGCCAGCAGCTTGGGGGGGACAGAGAATAGCAATCAGCCCCAGCATTTT. It is translated as CASSLGGTENSNQPQHF. The entire variable domain, with the rest obtained from reference TRBV5-1 and TRBJ1-5, is as follows: KAGVTQTPRYLIKTRGQQVTLSCSPISGHRSVSWYQQTPGQGLQFLFEYFSETQRNKGNFPGRFSGRQFSNSRSEMNVSTLELGDSALYLCASSLGGTENSNQPQHFGDGTRLSIL.

There are a few counts of this clone. CDR3: CASSVAPAAGGNYGYTF. DNA of the CDR3: TGTGCCAGCAGCGTAGCCCCCGCGGCAGGGGGTAACTATGGCTACACCTTC. V gene TRBV9 combines with J gene TRBJ1-2, with TRBD1 identical over 7 bases. CDR1 and CDR2 from the germline V gene are SGDLS and YYNGEE. V shed 0 bases, J shed 1 base, and the junction held 9 bases outside the gene matches. This CDR3 has 17 amino acids.

This sequence joins TRBV20-1 and TRBJ2-7; 7 bases map to TRBD1. Germline values: CDR1 DFQATT, CDR2 SNEGSKA (reference sequence). Unmatched junction bases numbered 5, after V lost 8 bases and J lost 4 bases. The CDR3 covers 11 residues. DNA of the CDR3: TGCAGTCCCCAACAGGGGTACGAGCAGTACTTC. Translation: CSPQQGYEQYF.

The chain combines TRBV14 with TRBJ2-5; TRBD1 agrees at 8 bases. The CDR3 is 17 residues long. V was clipped by 2 bases and J by 3 bases; unmatched bases: 11. Germline assignment: CDR1 SGHDN and CDR2 FVKESK. CDR3 sequence reads: CASSQQGVRGPEETQYF. The CDR3 DNA is TGTGCCAGCAGCCAACAAGGGGTCAGGGGGCCCGAAGAGACCCAGTACTTC.

The chain carries TRBV7-9 and TRBJ2-7; 8 nucleotides line up with TRBD1. J was trimmed by 2 bases and V by 1 base; bases with no gene match: 4. This CDR3 is built from 15 residues. The germline CDR1 and CDR2 sequences are SEHNR and FQNEAQ (reference sequence). This CDR3 is CASSLGQGIPYEQYF. The CDR3 coding sequence is TGTGCCAGCAGCTTAGGACAGGGGATTCCCTACGAGCAGTACTTC.

The V and J genes are TRBV10-1 and TRBJ1-2; D is perhaps TRBD1 (5 bases). This CDR3 is 14 amino acids long. V was pared by 0 bases and J by 10 bases, with 15 bases between. From germline, CDR1 is WNHNN and CDR2 SYGVQD (reference sequence). The CDR3 nucleotides read TGCGCCAGCAGTGAGTCTGGCAGGGCGGAAGACTACACCTTC. This translates into CASSESGRAEDYTF.

This clone has just a few counts. The J gene is TRBJ1-1, the V gene TRBV5-6, with TRBD1 as a possible D gene (5 bases). CDR1 and CDR2 from the germline V gene are SGHDT and YYEEEE. The ends were cut back, 1 base at V and 8 bases at J, with 18 bases in the middle. The CDR3 runs 15 residues. In DNA, the CDR3 is TGTGCCAGCAGCTTGTGGGGGGAAGGGAAAAGGGAAGCTTTCTTT. Its protein is CASSLWGEGKREAFF. Combining the CDR3 with reference TRBV5-6 and TRBJ1-1 gives the whole variable domain DAGVTQSPTHLIKTRGQQVTLRCSPKSGHDTVSWYQQALGQGPQFIFQYYEEEERQRGNFPDRFSGHQFPNYSSELNVNALLLGDSALYLCASSLWGEGKREAFFGQGTRLTVV.

This clone occurred a few times. The rearrangement uses TRBV5-1 and TRBJ2-3; D remains ambiguous. CDR3 length: 13 residues. V gave up 1 base and J gave up 9 bases, with 12 bases separating them. Per the germline V gene, CDR1 is SGHRS and CDR2 is YFSETQ. The CDR3 DNA is TGCGCCAGCAGCTTGAGTACAGACGGCACGCAGTATTTT. It yields the protein CASSLSTDGTQYF.

This chain uses TRBV27 with TRBJ2-1, with 12 positions matching TRBD1. CDR3 size: 13 residues. J lost 7 bases, V lost 8 bases, and 3 bases had no gene match. Germline-derived CDR1 and CDR2 are MNHEY and SMNVEV (reference sequence). CDR3 coding DNA: TGTGCCAGCCGGGACAGGGGGCAGAATGAGCAGTTCTTC. This codes for CASRDRGQNEQFF.

The genes are TRBV5-4 and TRBJ1-2; TRBD1 matches 7 bases. V dropped 4 bases and J dropped 3; count of bases not matched to a gene: 9. CDR3 size: 15 residues. Germline CDR1 reads SGHNT; CDR2 reads YYREEE (reference sequence). The CDR3 sequence is CASSPKQGRDYGYTF. For the CDR3, the DNA is TGTGCCAGCAGCCCTAAACAGGGGCGGGACTATGGCTACACCTTC.

This clone has just a few counts. The V call is TRBV5-4, the J call TRBJ2-3; 15 positions agree with TRBD2. Trimming cost V 7 bases and J 0 bases; bases outside gene matches: 9. Per the germline V gene, CDR1 is SGHNT and CDR2 is YYREEE (reference sequence). The CDR3 has 18 residues. The CDR3 loop is CASSPPGTSGRSTDTQYF. For the CDR3, the DNA is TGTGCCAGCTCCCCTCCCGGGACTAGCGGGAGGAGCACAGATACGCAGTATTTT. Supplemented by reference TRBV5-4 and TRBJ2-3, the full variable domain reads ETGVTQSPTHLIKTRGQQVTLRCSSQSGHNTVSWYQQALGQGPQFIFQYYREEENGRGNFPPRFSGLQFPNYSSELNVNALELDDSALYLCASSPPGTSGRSTDTQYFGPGTRLTVL.

The chain recombines TRBV5-4 with TRBJ2-7; 7 nucleotides line up with TRBD2. CDR3 length equals 12 residues. V lost 1 base and J lost 7; bases outside the gene matches: 2. Germline loops: CDR1 SGHNT, CDR2 YYREEE (reference sequence). The CDR3, as DNA: TGTGCCAGCAGCTTGAAGGGAGGGGAGCAGTACTTC. Translating it yields CASSLKGGEQYF. Filled out from reference TRBV5-4 and TRBJ2-7, the complete variable domain reads ETGVTQSPTHLIKTRGQQVTLRCSSQSGHNTVSWYQQALGQGPQFIFQYYREEENGRGNFPPRFSGLQFPNYSSELNVNALELDDSALYLCASSLKGGEQYFGPGTRLTVT.

The rearrangement joins TRBV20-1 to TRBJ2-7; D is uncertain. The V end lost 6 bases, the J end lost 7 bases, and 13 bases lay between the germline ends. The germline CDR1 and CDR2 sequences are DFQATT and SNEGSKA (reference sequence). The CDR3 loop spans 11 amino acids. This chain's CDR3 is CSAAKTPEQYF. CDR3 nucleotide sequence: TGCAGTGCCGCTAAAACGCCTGAGCAGTACTTC.

The V call is TRBV29-1, the J call TRBJ1-2, with unresolved D. The CDR3 runs to 10 residues. Trimming took 4 bases from V and 3 from J, leaving 3 bases between them. Germline V gene sequence: CDR1 SQVTM, CDR2 ANQGSEA. As DNA, the CDR3 is TGCAGCGTTGCTGACTATGGCTACACCTTC. Protein product: CSVADYGYTF.

The V call is TRBV15, the J call TRBJ2-3; perhaps TRBD2 as D (5 bases). CDR1 and CDR2 (germline): LNHNV, YYDKDF (reference sequence). The CDR3 spans 16 residues. Between the trimmed V and J ends, which lost 3 bases and 0 bases, there was a span of 13 bases. The CDR3 coding sequence is TGTGCCACCAGCAGGGCACTAGAACCTAGCACAGATACGCAGTATTTT. This translates into CATSRALEPSTDTQYF. The entire variable domain, with the rest obtained from reference TRBV15 and TRBJ2-3, is as follows: DAMVIQNPRYQVTQFGKPVTLSCSQTLNHNVMYWYQQKSSQAPKLLFHYYDKDFNNEADTPDNFQSRRPNTSFCFLDIRSPGLGDTAMYLCATSRALEPSTDTQYFGPGTRLTVL.

The chain joins TRBV7-8 to TRBJ2-3, with D uncertain. Germline CDR1 is SGHVS and CDR2 is FQNEAQ. The CDR3 is 15 residues long. Trimming cost V 5 bases and J 1 base, with 13 bases left between them. The CDR3 nucleotides are TGTGCCAGCAGCACCCTCGTCCAGGGCACAGATACGCAGTATTTT. Translating it yields CASSTLVQGTDTQYF.

V usage is TRBV9 and J usage is TRBJ2-3, with D unclear. The CDR3 extends over 14 amino acids. Germline V gives CDR1 SGDLS, CDR2 YYNGEE. V dropped 3 bases and J dropped 2 bases, with 10 bases sitting between them. The CDR3 here is CASSGAQPTDTQYF. The CDR3 DNA reads TGTGCCAGCAGCGGGGCTCAGCCCACAGATACGCAGTATTTT.

The rearrangement uses TRBV5-6 and TRBJ2-7; D is uncertain. CDR1 and CDR2 from the germline V gene are SGHDT and YYEEEE. The CDR3 totals 13 residues. Trimming cost V 0 bases and J 4 bases, with 8 bases left between them. The CDR3 DNA reads as TGTGCCAGCAGCTTGGCCGCGGTGTACGAGCAGTACTTC. It specifies CASSLAAVYEQYF.

The V and J genes are TRBV7-2 and TRBJ2-1; 7 bases are a match to TRBD2. V gave up 0 bases and J gave up 0 bases; unmatched junction bases: 5. The CDR3 contains 17 residues. Germline V CDR1 and CDR2: SGHTA, FQGNSA. CDR3 in amino acids: CASSLASGGSSYNEQFF. For the CDR3, the DNA is TGTGCCAGCAGCTTAGCTTCAGGCGGGAGCTCCTACAATGAGCAGTTCTTC.

This clone has a handful of counts. The V gene is TRBV28, the J gene TRBJ2-1, with D hard to call. Germline CDR1 is MDHEN and CDR2 is SYDVKM. The CDR3 spans 14 residues. The ends were cut back, 6 bases at V and 0 bases at J, with 9 bases in the middle. In nucleotides, the CDR3 is TGTGCCAGCAGCAGGTCCGCCTCCTACAATGAGCAGTTCTTC. Its translation: CASSRSASYNEQFF.

The genes are TRBV7-2 and TRBJ2-7, with 9 bases aligning to TRBD2. V dropped 2 bases and J dropped 0; count of bases not matched to a gene: 11. Germline V gene lookup returns CDR1 SGHTA and CDR2 FQGNSA. The CDR3 has 18 amino acids. This chain's CDR3 is CASSLRMAGGLSSYEQYF. The CDR3 nucleotides read TGTGCCAGCAGCTTAAGGATGGCGGGGGGGCTTAGCTCCTACGAGCAGTACTTC.

The rearrangement joins TRBV29-1 to TRBJ2-2, with D maybe TRBD2 (5 bases). CDR1 and CDR2 (germline): SQVTM, ANQGSEA. The CDR3 runs 14 residues. Trimming cost V 2 bases and J 4 bases, with 11 bases left between them. The CDR3 coding sequence is TGCAGCGTTGAAAGGGAGAAGAGCACCGGGGAGCTGTTTTTT. This gives the protein CSVEREKSTGELFF.

This clone is a singleton in its sample. Other nucleotide sequences from this sample produce the same CDR3. The J gene is TRBJ2-7, the V gene TRBV5-4; 13 nucleotides agree with TRBD2. J lost 3 bases, V lost 4 bases, and 4 bases had no gene match. The CDR3 runs 15 residues. Germline CDR1 reads SGHNT; CDR2 reads YYREEE (reference sequence). The CDR3 DNA reads as TGTGCCAGCAGCCCCGGGACTAGCGGGAACTACGAGCAGTACTTC. Translating it yields CASSPGTSGNYEQYF.

This sequence joins TRBV27 and TRBJ2-2; D perhaps matches TRBD2 (5 bases). CDR3 length: 18 amino acids. The ends were cut back, 10 bases at V and 1 base at J, with 25 bases in the middle. Germline CDR1 is MNHEY and CDR2 is SMNVEV (reference sequence). Here the CDR3 reads CANVGLLALKRNTGELFF. DNA of the CDR3: TGTGCCAATGTGGGCCTCCTAGCACTTAAACGGAACACCGGGGAGCTGTTTTTT.

V usage is TRBV5-1 and J usage is TRBJ2-1; 15 positions agree with TRBD2. V trimming: 0 bases; J trimming: 9 bases; junction bases outside the gene matches: 10. Germline V gene sequence: CDR1 SGHRS, CDR2 YFSETQ. The CDR3 totals 18 residues. The CDR3 DNA reads TGCGCCAGCAGCTTGGAGGGACTAGCGGGGGGCCCCTTGGGTGAGCAGTTCTTC. This sequence encodes CASSLEGLAGGPLGEQFF. Together with reference TRBV5-1 and TRBJ2-1, the CDR3 gives the full variable domain: KAGVTQTPRYLIKTRGQQVTLSCSPISGHRSVSWYQQTPGQGLQFLFEYFSETQRNKGNFPGRFSGRQFSNSRSEMNVSTLELGDSALYLCASSLEGLAGGPLGEQFFGPGTRLTVL.

This sequence joins TRBV30 and TRBJ2-7; D is perhaps TRBD1 (7 bases). Germline loops: CDR1 GTSNPN, CDR2 SVGIG (reference sequence). The V end was cut by 5 bases, the J end by 7 bases, with 18 bases between. The CDR3 extends over 13 amino acids. CDR3 region: CAWRPGGGREQYF. The CDR3 nucleotides are TGTGCCTGGCGCCCAGGAGGGGGCCGAGAGCAGTACTTC.

V gene TRBV28 combines with J gene TRBJ1-5, with a possible D match to TRBD1 (6 bases). CDR3 size: 13 residues. CDR1 and CDR2 (germline): MDHEN, SYDVKM. Trimming cost V 6 bases and J 3 bases, with 9 bases left between them. Here the CDR3 DNA reads TGTGCCAGCAGGTCAGGGGACAATCAGCCCCAGCATTTT. This sequence encodes CASRSGDNQPQHF.

This chain joins TRBV5-5 and TRBJ2-3; D gene unclear. The CDR3 extends over 13 amino acids. V lost 0 bases and J 10 bases, leaving 12 bases between the germline ends. The germline gives CDR1 SGHKS, CDR2 YYEKEE (reference sequence). CDR3 sequence reads: CASSLAPSVAQYF. The DNA for the CDR3 is TGTGCCAGCAGCTTGGCCCCCAGCGTGGCGCAGTATTTT.

The V call is TRBV10-2, the J call TRBJ2-7; D is undetermined. In germline, CDR1 is WSHSY, CDR2 SAAADI. The length of the CDR3 is 11 residues. The V gene lost 3 bases and the J gene lost 4 bases, with 4 bases spanning the gap. CDR3: CASSDRYEQYF. Written as DNA, the CDR3 is TGCGCCAGCAGTGACAGATACGAGCAGTACTTC.

The V and J genes are TRBV2 and TRBJ2-5; TRBD1 matches 8 bases. In germline, CDR1 is SNHLY, CDR2 FYNNEI. The V and J ends lost 8 bases and 10 bases, in that order; junction bases with no gene match: 6. The CDR3 has 11 residues. The CDR3 sequence: CASEAGGGQYF. The CDR3 DNA sequence: TGTGCCAGCGAGGCAGGGGGCGGCCAGTACTTC.

V and J are TRBV7-2 and TRBJ2-1; 7 positions match TRBD1. V lost 4 bases to trimming and J lost 2 bases; unmatched junction nucleotides: 5. The CDR3 is 15 residues long. CDR1 SGHTA and CDR2 FQGNSA come from the germline V gene. The CDR3 bases are TGTGCCAGCAGCTCCCGGGACAGAGCCTACAATGAGCAGTTCTTC. Translating gives CASSSRDRAYNEQFF. The entire variable domain, with the rest obtained from reference TRBV7-2 and TRBJ2-1, is as follows: GAGVSQSPSNKVTEKGKDVELRCDPISGHTALYWYRQSLGQGLEFLIYFQGNSAPDKSGLPSDRFSAERTGGSVSTLTIQRTQQEDSAVYLCASSSRDRAYNEQFFGPGTRLTVL.